Listed here are 27 T cell receptor beta chains from one sample, sequenced in a study of blood T cell repertoires in COVID-19. Sequenced by immunoSEQ multiplex PCR; TCRdb stores in-frame clones only, minus some. Of 400,000 or so clones in the sample, roughly 88% were seen once. Sequences were obtained from PBMCs or T cells enriched from blood (not recorded which). These receptors were taken from a man between 18 and 29 years old who had recovered from COVID-19.

This chain uses TRBV9 with TRBJ1-2, with 10 bases fitting TRBD1. The CDR3 loop spans 18 amino acids. Germline lookup yields CDR1 SGDLS and CDR2 YYNGEE. J was trimmed by 5 bases and V by 4 bases; bases with no gene match: 17. The CDR3 DNA follows: TGTGCCAGCAGCCCCCTCGGGGGACAGGGGAAAAGAGGATATGGCTACACCTTC. Encoded protein: CASSPLGGQGKRGYGYTF.

J is TRBJ2-3 and V is TRBV3-1 (or the pseudogene TRBV3-2), with 10 bases identical to TRBD2. Trimming removed 3 bases from V and 2 bases from J; junction bases left unmatched: 2. From germline, CDR1 is LGHDT and CDR2 YNNKEL (reference sequence). The CDR3 length is 15 residues. The CDR3 loop reads CASSQGTSDTDTQYF. The CDR3 nucleotides read TGTGCCAGCAGCCAGGGGACTAGCGACACAGATACGCAGTATTTT.

The V gene is TRBV3-1 (or the pseudogene TRBV3-2), the J gene TRBJ1-2; the D gene is possibly TRBD1 (5 bases). This CDR3 is built from 15 residues. Germline CDR1 LGHDT, CDR2 YNNKEL (reference sequence). V lost 6 bases to trimming and J lost 0 bases, with 14 bases between them. For the CDR3, the DNA is TGTGCCAGCAGGGGCCACCGGGGGGCTAACTATGGCTACACCTTC. It specifies CASRGHRGANYGYTF.

Worth noting for this clone: Other DNA variants within this sample encode the same CDR3. The chain recombines TRBV4-1 with TRBJ1-2, with TRBD1 matching over 7 bases. The CDR3 sequence is 14 residues long. V lost 2 bases and J lost 2; bases outside the gene matches: 2. Germline CDR1 MGHRA, CDR2 YSYEKL. The CDR3 DNA follows: TGCGCCAGCAGCCAACCGACAGGGAACTATGGCTACACCTTC. This sequence encodes CASSQPTGNYGYTF.

With regard to this clone: At one of its ends the junction is not consistent with the germline gene, which may arise from a read error. The chain carries TRBV24-1 and TRBJ2-3; 10 bases align to TRBD2. Germline V gene lookup returns CDR1 KGHDR and CDR2 SFDVKD. This CDR3 region has 16 residues. This chain's CDR3 is CASSVSGTSEKDTQYF. As DNA, the CDR3 is TGTGCCAGCAGTGTTTCCGGGACTAGCGAGAAAGATACGCAGTATTTT.

V and J are TRBV19 and TRBJ2-3; 13 bases match TRBD2. Germline values: CDR1 LNHDA, CDR2 SQIVND (reference sequence). This CDR3 has 18 amino acids. The J segment lost 0 bases and the V segment lost 6 bases, leaving 9 bases of the junction unmatched. The CDR3 DNA sequence: TGTGCCAGTAGCCTGACTAGCGGGAGGTTTCTTAGCACAGATACGCAGTATTTT. Encoded protein: CASSLTSGRFLSTDTQYF. Complete variable domain (other parts from reference TRBV19 and TRBJ2-3): DGGITQSPKYLFRKEGQNVTLSCEQNLNHDAMYWYRQDPGQGLRLIYYSQIVNDFQKGDIAEGYSVSREKKESFPLTVTSAQKNPTAFYLCASSLTSGRFLSTDTQYFGPGTRLTVL.

The V and J genes are TRBV5-4 and TRBJ2-2, with 9 nucleotides matching TRBD1. The CDR3 spans 16 residues. CDR1 is SGHNT, CDR2 YYREEE, per germline (reference sequence). V trimming: 4 bases; J trimming: 1 base; junction bases outside the gene matches: 5. Here the CDR3 reads CASSPMDRGNTGELFF. As DNA, the CDR3 is TGTGCCAGCAGCCCCATGGACAGGGGGAACACCGGGGAGCTGTTTTTT.

J is TRBJ1-6 and V is TRBV28; 8 nucleotides align to TRBD1. Trimming removed 1 base from V and 8 bases from J; junction bases left unmatched: 7. CDR3 size: 16 residues. Germline CDR1 and CDR2: MDHEN and SYDVKM. The CDR3 region is CASSLLGTGGHSPLHF. The CDR3 DNA sequence: TGTGCCAGCAGTTTATTGGGGACAGGCGGTCATTCACCCCTCCACTTT.

The chain uses TRBV19 and TRBJ2-1, with TRBD2 matching over 14 bases. The CDR3 has 15 amino acids. Germline trimming cut 3 bases from V and 8 bases from J; bases unmatched to any gene: 3. Looked up from germline, CDR1 is LNHDA and CDR2 is SQIVND (reference sequence). The CDR3 bases are TGTGCCAGTAGTATGACTAGCGGGAGGGCCTATGAGCAGTTCTTC. This translates into CASSMTSGRAYEQFF.

The CDR3: CASSENRGNTIYF. In DNA form, the CDR3 reads TGTGCCAGCAGCGAGAACAGGGGCAACACCATATATTTT. This sequence joins TRBV11-2 and TRBJ1-3, with 7 nucleotides matching TRBD1. The CDR3 has 13 amino acids. Germline V CDR1 and CDR2: SGHAT, FQNNGV. Germline trimming cut 5 bases from V and 7 bases from J; bases unmatched to any gene: 5.

V and J are TRBV2 and TRBJ1-1; TRBD1 is a possible D gene (6 bases). This CDR3 is 13 amino acids long. The germline gives CDR1 SNHLY, CDR2 FYNNEI. The germline V and J ends were trimmed by 7 bases and 0 bases, with 9 bases remaining between them. CDR3 in DNA: TGTGCCAGCAAAACAGGGATGAACACTGAAGCTTTCTTT. The encoded protein is CASKTGMNTEAFF.

This rearrangement joins TRBV18 to TRBJ1-2; D is unclear. Germline CDR1 is KGHSH and CDR2 is LQKENI. This CDR3 is built from 16 residues. Between the trimmed V and J ends, which lost 0 bases and 6 bases, there was a span of 17 bases. For the CDR3, the DNA is TGTGCCAGCTCACCACCTTTGGCAGGCCAACTCGATGGCTACACCTTC. Its translation is CASSPPLAGQLDGYTF. The full variable domain, its missing parts supplied by reference TRBV18 and TRBJ1-2, is NAGVMQNPRHLVRRRGQEARLRCSPMKGHSHVYWYRQLPEEGLKFMVYLQKENIIDESGMPKERFSAEFPKEGPSILRIQQVVRGDSAAYFCASSPPLAGQLDGYTFGSGTRLTVV.

The CDR3 reads CASILGQGANGYTF. The CDR3 DNA sequence: TGTGCCAGCATACTCGGACAGGGGGCGAATGGCTACACCTTC. The chain couples TRBV27 to TRBJ1-2; TRBD1 matches at 11 bases. J gave up 6 bases and V 7 bases, and 7 bases lay outside the gene matches. The CDR3 has 14 amino acids. The germline gives CDR1 MNHEY, CDR2 SMNVEV (reference sequence).

This clone appeared many times. The chain is built from TRBV4-1 and TRBJ2-1; 7 bases agree with TRBD2. Germline V lookup: CDR1 MGHRA, CDR2 YSYEKL. The junction had 6 bases not matched to a gene; V was cut back by 3 bases and J by 4 bases. The CDR3 is 15 residues long. CDR3 in DNA: TGCGCCAGCAGCCAGCTCGGGGGGATTTACAATGAGCAGTTCTTC. Translation gives CASSQLGGIYNEQFF.

This clone was recorded once. The genes are TRBV7-2 and TRBJ1-2; 11 nucleotides agree with TRBD1. The CDR3 covers 14 residues. CDR1 is SGHTA, CDR2 FQGNSA, per germline. The J segment lost 6 bases and the V segment lost 3 bases, leaving 3 bases of the junction unmatched. CDR3 DNA: TGTGCCAGCAGCTTTATGGGACAGGGGGATGGCTACACCTTC. It translates to CASSFMGQGDGYTF.

This clone was seen a few times. This chain connects TRBV3-1 (or the pseudogene TRBV3-2) to TRBJ1-1, with D hard to call. The CDR3 loop spans 13 amino acids. Germline V gives CDR1 LGHDT, CDR2 YNNKEL (reference sequence). V was clipped by 1 base and J by 6 bases, with 9 bases between them. The CDR3 region has the DNA TGTGCCAGCAGCCAAGTTGCCGGGGCTGAAGCTTTCTTT. This encodes CASSQVAGAEAFF.

Only one count was recorded for this clone. The rearrangement uses TRBV30 and TRBJ1-5; perhaps TRBD1 as D (5 bases). Per germline, CDR1 GTSNPN and CDR2 SVGIG (reference sequence). Between the trimmed V and J ends, which lost 2 bases and 5 bases, there was a span of 7 bases. The CDR3 loop spans 12 amino acids. CDR3: CAWSTGDQPQHF. Written as DNA, the CDR3 is TGTGCCTGGAGTACGGGGGATCAGCCCCAGCATTTT.

The chain joins TRBV5-6 to TRBJ1-2, with 7 bases lining up with TRBD1. The CDR3 has 15 amino acids. V dropped 6 bases and J dropped 5; count of bases not matched to a gene: 13. Germline V gene data show CDR1 as SGHDT and CDR2 as YYEEEE. The CDR3 DNA is TGTGCCAGCAACCTAGGAGGGGGACAGAAATATGGCTACACCTTC. It codes for CASNLGGGQKYGYTF.

This clone occurred once. The chain recombines TRBV2 with TRBJ2-7; 7 bases are a match to TRBD1. The CDR3 loop spans 15 amino acids. CDR1 and CDR2 from the germline V gene are SNHLY and FYNNEI. The J segment lost 0 bases and the V segment lost 6 bases, leaving 8 bases of the junction unmatched. The CDR3 bases are TGTGCCAGCAGGAATACTTGGACAGGCTCCTACGAGCAGTACTTC. Its protein product is CASRNTWTGSYEQYF.

V and J are TRBV28 and TRBJ1-2; 10 bases are a match to TRBD1. The junction had 5 bases not matched to a gene; V was cut back by 8 bases and J by 5 bases. Germline V gene data show CDR1 as MDHEN and CDR2 as SYDVKM. CDR3 length: 13 amino acids. In DNA form, the CDR3 reads TGTGCCAGCGGGGGACAGGGGCCTTATGGCTACACCTTC. The encoded protein is CASGGQGPYGYTF.

The chain combines TRBV18 with TRBJ2-3; no definite D call. This CDR3 region has 13 residues. V shed 0 bases and J shed 6 bases, with 7 bases lying between them. Germline V gene lookup returns CDR1 KGHSH and CDR2 LQKENI. CDR3 sequence (DNA): TGTGCCAGCTCACCACCGCAGCGTGATACGCAGTATTTT. Residues: CASSPPQRDTQYF.

The chain is built from TRBV5-6 and TRBJ1-1; TRBD1 aligns across 8 bases. Per germline, CDR1 SGHDT and CDR2 YYEEEE. The V segment lost 3 bases and the J segment 5 bases; nucleotides outside the gene matches: 12. The CDR3 is 16 residues long. The CDR3 DNA reads TGTGCCAGCAGCTCCCGTTTCGGACAGGGAGATACTGAAGCTTTCTTT. Protein: CASSSRFGQGDTEAFF.

This clone was found a few times. J is TRBJ1-1 and V is TRBV29-1, with D unresolved. Germline loops: CDR1 SQVTM, CDR2 ANQGSEA. V was shortened by 7 bases and J by 10 bases, with 13 bases between the two germline ends. This CDR3 spans 10 amino acids. The CDR3 DNA follows: TGCAGCGCATACGGGGAGGGAGCTTTCTTT. The encoded protein is CSAYGEGAFF.

This clone was observed once. This rearrangement joins TRBV19 to TRBJ1-6; D is unclear. Looked up from germline, CDR1 is LNHDA and CDR2 is SQIVND (reference sequence). The CDR3 length is 16 residues. V lost 0 bases, J lost 7 bases, and 13 bases lay in between. CDR3 DNA: TGTGCCAGTAGTATAGATTCCGGGGTTGGCAATTCACCCCTCCACTTT. As protein: CASSIDSGVGNSPLHF. The variable domain in full, completed from reference TRBV19 and TRBJ1-6, reads DGGITQSPKYLFRKEGQNVTLSCEQNLNHDAMYWYRQDPGQGLRLIYYSQIVNDFQKGDIAEGYSVSREKKESFPLTVTSAQKNPTAFYLCASSIDSGVGNSPLHFGNGTRLTVT.

This clone has a count of ten or more. This chain uses TRBV20-1 with TRBJ1-2, with D unclear. Germline values: CDR1 DFQATT, CDR2 SNEGSKA (reference sequence). The CDR3 loop spans 10 amino acids. The DNA of the CDR3 is TGCAGCGTACGGGACTATGGCTACACCTTC. Encoded protein: CSVRDYGYTF.

The chain couples TRBV19 to TRBJ2-3, with 10 bases that match TRBD1. This CDR3 spans 18 amino acids. Germline CDR1 is LNHDA and CDR2 is SQIVND (reference sequence). V shed 6 bases, J shed 1 base, and the junction held 13 bases outside the gene matches. Here the CDR3 reads CASRPDRGPSGGTDTQYF. The CDR3 region has the DNA TGTGCCAGTAGGCCCGACAGGGGGCCCAGCGGAGGCACAGATACGCAGTATTTT.

V and J are TRBV5-6 and TRBJ1-1; TRBD1 matches 9 bases. CDR3 length: 15 amino acids. V lost 2 bases, J lost 3 bases, and 5 bases stayed unmatched. Looked up from germline, CDR1 is SGHDT and CDR2 is YYEEEE. The CDR3 DNA is TGTGCCAGCAGCTTCCTGGACAGGGGATACACTGAAGCTTTCTTT. Translation gives CASSFLDRGYTEAFF.